The 5 T cell receptor beta chains below come from one sample, sequenced in a study of blood T cells in healthy people across ages. A J-beta primer mix and a sample-barcoded 5' primer were used in a second PCR of roughly 6 to 12 cycles. TCRdb analysed the 5' RACE reads with MiXCR anew, one entry per CDR3 protein. The table includes 1.5 million to 2 million distinct CDR3 sequences, 28% detected once. Specimen: blood. The source of these receptors is a woman in her twenties or thirties in good health.

In regard to this clonotype: It may be a read error: a sequence one base away is much more abundant. The V and J genes are TRBV9 and TRBJ1-2; 8 bases line up with TRBD1. CDR1 and CDR2 from the germline V gene are SGDLS and YYNGEE. This CDR3 has 15 amino acids. The CDR3 DNA sequence: TGTGCCAGCAGCGCTACGACAGGGGACCGCTATGGCTGCACCTTC. Translation: CASSATTGDRYGCTF. Supplemented by reference TRBV9 and TRBJ1-2, the full variable domain reads DSGVTQTPKHLITATGQRVTLRCSPRSGDLSVYWYQQSLDQGLQFLIQYYNGEERAKGNILERFSAQQFPDLHSELNLSSLELGDSALYFCASSATTGDRYGCTFGSGTRLTVV.

As to this clonotype: Mismatch with germline at one junction end may stem from a read error. J is TRBJ2-1 and V is TRBV28; the match to TRBD2 covers 10 bases. CDR3 length equals 21 residues. CDR1 MDHEN and CDR2 SYDVKM come from the germline V gene. CDR3 residues: CASSFGKGRVIAGGSYYEQFF. For the CDR3, the DNA is TGTGCCAGCAGTTTTGGGAAGGGCAGGGTGATAGCGGGGGGCTCCTACTATGAGCAGTTCTTC.

This clonotype was observed at least ten times. The chain carries TRBV7-2 and TRBJ2-7; D is uncertain. In germline, CDR1 is SGHTA, CDR2 FQGNSA. The ends were cut back, 1 base at V and 4 bases at J, with 5 bases in the middle. This CDR3 is 12 amino acids long. CDR3 nucleotide sequence: TGTGCCAGCAGCTTAGTGATGTACGAGCAGTACTTC. Its protein is CASSLVMYEQYF.

This clonotype was seen at least ten times. This chain uses TRBV5-1 with TRBJ1-1; 7 bases are a match to TRBD1. Germline V CDR1 and CDR2: SGHRS, YFSETQ. The CDR3 contains 16 residues. V was clipped by 0 bases and J by 0 bases; unmatched bases: 5. This chain's CDR3 is CASSLDTGAMNTEAFF. CDR3 nucleotides: TGCGCCAGCAGCTTGGACACAGGGGCTATGAACACTGAAGCTTTCTTT. The whole variable domain, remainder taken from reference TRBV5-1 and TRBJ1-1, is KAGVTQTPRYLIKTRGQQVTLSCSPISGHRSVSWYQQTPGQGLQFLFEYFSETQRNKGNFPGRFSGRQFSNSRSEMNVSTLELGDSALYLCASSLDTGAMNTEAFFGQGTRLTVV.

This clonotype was seen only a few times. The gene calls are TRBV6-1 and TRBJ1-2; the D gene is possibly TRBD1 (5 bases). CDR3 length: 12 residues. With 6 bases removed from V and 8 bases from J, the gap between germline ends came to 13 bases. From germline, CDR1 is MNHNS and CDR2 SASEGT. CDR3: CASRWGGGGYTF. The CDR3 DNA follows: TGTGCCAGCAGGTGGGGGGGAGGAGGCTACACCTTC.